These 2 T cell receptor beta chains share one sample of origin, sequenced in a study of T cells after yellow fever vaccination. TCRdb re-called the 5' RACE reads through MiXCR, storing one row per CDR3 protein. The sample shows 300,000 to 350,000 distinct CDR3 sequences, 4% to 5.5% of them seen only once. The sequenced sample was PBMCs, obtained 15 days after the yellow fever booster vaccination. These receptors were collected from a man in his late teens or twenties who received the YFV17D yellow fever vaccine.

In this sample, this clonotype turned up many times. The J gene is TRBJ1-5, the V gene TRBV7-2; D perhaps matches TRBD1 (5 bases). The V gene lost 2 bases and the J gene lost 7 bases, with 21 bases spanning the gap. Germline CDR1 is SGHTA and CDR2 is FQGNSA. The CDR3 is 17 amino acids. The CDR3 region has the DNA TGTGCCAGCAGCTTATTCTCACCAGGGCAGGGAATCCAGCCCCAGCATTTT. This codes for CASSLFSPGQGIQPQHF.

This clonotype was seen many times. The V gene is TRBV7-9, the J gene TRBJ1-4, with TRBD1 matching 8 bases. This CDR3 has 17 amino acids. The ends lost 0 bases at V and 4 bases at J; junction bases unmatched: 7. CDR1 SEHNR and CDR2 FQNEAQ come from the germline V gene (reference sequence). The CDR3 here is CASSLAFRGLVNEKLFF. The CDR3 DNA reads as TGTGCCAGCAGCTTAGCATTCAGGGGGCTTGTTAATGAAAAACTGTTTTTT.